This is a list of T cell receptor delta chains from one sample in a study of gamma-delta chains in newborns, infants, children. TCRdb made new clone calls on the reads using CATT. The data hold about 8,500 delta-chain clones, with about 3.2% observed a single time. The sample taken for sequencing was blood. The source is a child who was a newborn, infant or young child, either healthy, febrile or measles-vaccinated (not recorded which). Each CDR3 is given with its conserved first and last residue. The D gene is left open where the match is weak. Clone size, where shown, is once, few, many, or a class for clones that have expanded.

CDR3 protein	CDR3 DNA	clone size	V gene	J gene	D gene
CACDTVLLGDTSWGTRQMFF	TGTGCCTGTGACACCGTCCTACTGGGGGATACTTCCTGGGGCACCCGACAGATGTTTTTC	few	TRDV2	TRDJ3	TRDD3
CACDTVAGDSTLTAQLFF	TGTGCCTGTGACACCGTCGCCGGGGATTCCACTTTGACAGCACAACTCTTCTTT	few	TRDV2	TRDJ2	-
CACDTGWGSSWDTRQMFF	TGTGCCTGTGACACGGGATGGGGGAGCTCCTGGGACACCCGACAGATGTTTTTC	medium-sized	TRDV2	TRDJ3	TRDD3
CACDAIGGYSWDTRQMFF	TGTGCCTGTGACGCTATTGGGGGATACTCCTGGGACACCCGACAGATGTTTTTC	-	TRDV2	TRDJ3	TRDD3
CACDTVENATDKLIF	TGTGCCTGTGACACGGTGGAGAATGCGACCGATAAACTCATCTTT	-	TRDV2	TRDJ1	-
CACDVLGDKTWDTRQMFF	TGTGCCTGTGACGTACTGGGGGATAAGACCTGGGACACCCGACAGATGTTTTTC	few	TRDV2	TRDJ3	TRDD3
CALGELYWGMYTDKLIF	TGTGCTCTTGGGGAACTGTACTGGGGGATGTACACCGATAAACTCATCTTT	few	TRDV1	TRDJ1	TRDD3
CACDVLGDTLSSWDTRQMFF	TGTGCCTGTGACGTACTGGGGGATACCCTGAGCTCCTGGGACACCCGACAGATGTTTTTC	-	TRDV2	TRDJ3	TRDD3
CACDTEWQAGGYGWDTRQMFF	TGTGCCTGTGACACCGAGTGGCAGGCTGGGGGATACGGCTGGGACACCCGACAGATGTTTTTC	few	TRDV2	TRDJ3	TRDD3
CACDPSTDSWDTRQMFF	TGTGCCTGTGATCCTTCTACTGATTCCTGGGACACCCGACAGATGTTTTTC	medium-sized	TRDV2	TRDJ3	-
CALGEPGFLRGGYGYTDKLIF	TGTGCTCTTGGGGAACCTGGCTTCCTACGTGGGGGATATGGGTACACCGATAAACTCATCTTT	few	TRDV1	TRDJ1	-
CACDTVGSGRSWDTRQMFF	TGTGCCTGTGACACCGTGGGGAGTGGGCGCTCCTGGGACACCCGACAGATGTTTTTC	-	TRDV2	TRDJ3	-
CACDTGGWSSWDTRQMFF	TGTGCCTGTGACACCGGGGGATGGAGCTCCTGGGACACCCGACAGATGTTTTTC	medium-sized	TRDV2	TRDJ3	TRDD3
CACDTVLGDTYSWDTRQMFF	TGTGCCTGTGACACCGTGCTGGGGGATACGTACTCCTGGGACACCCGACAGATGTTTTTC	few	TRDV2	TRDJ3	TRDD3
CACEELLGGRVQLFF	TGTGCCTGTGAGGAACTACTGGGTGGTAGAGTACAACTCTTCTTT	-	TRDV2	TRDJ2	-
CACDTAFGGYTDKLIF	TGTGCCTGTGACACCGCATTTGGGGGATACACCGATAAACTCATCTTT	many	TRDV2	TRDJ1	TRDD3